This entry lists 4 T cell receptor beta chains sequenced from one sample in a study of cytomegalovirus exposure and HLA in healthy donors. Vbeta (60) and Jbeta (13) primers were used in the PCR. TCRdb keeps only in-frame clones here, not all; method: immunoSEQ multiplex PCR. The sample records around 40,000 clones, roughly 77% being singletons. The sample comprised PBMCs. These receptors all come from a man aged 25-45 years in good health and CMV-seronegative.

The chain links TRBV10-2 to TRBJ1-4; 8 positions agree with TRBD1. J lost 4 bases, V lost 5 bases, and 9 bases had no gene match. Germline V gene lookup returns CDR1 WSHSY and CDR2 SAAADI. This CDR3 is built from 16 residues. CDR3 in amino acids: CASSPTGAHNNEKLFF. The CDR3 bases are TGCGCCAGCAGTCCGACAGGGGCCCACAATAATGAAAAACTGTTTTTT.

The genes are TRBV7-2 and TRBJ2-7; 12 bases agree with TRBD2. Germline lookup yields CDR1 SGHTA and CDR2 FQGNSA. The CDR3 loop spans 15 amino acids. After removal of 5 bases from V and 6 bases from J, the junction contained 8 bases not matched to a gene. The DNA of the CDR3 is TGTGCCAGCAGCCTCAGACTAGCGGGAGTAGGCGAGCAGTACTTC. It yields the protein CASSLRLAGVGEQYF.

V and J are TRBV14 and TRBJ2-1; tentatively, D is TRBD2 (6 bases). The germline V and J ends were trimmed by 3 bases and 6 bases, with 12 bases remaining between them. This CDR3 has 14 amino acids. The germline gives CDR1 SGHDN, CDR2 FVKESK. The CDR3 coding sequence is TGTGCCAGCAGCCAGGGACTCCTCCGCAATGAGCAGTTCTTC. Protein: CASSQGLLRNEQFF.

V gene TRBV28 combines with J gene TRBJ2-3, with D possibly matching TRBD2 (6 bases). V was cut by 1 base and J by 8 bases, with 16 bases left in between. The CDR3 is 15 amino acids. Germline lookup yields CDR1 MDHEN and CDR2 SYDVKM. The CDR3 is CASSLSRRDLRTQYF. The CDR3 bases are TGTGCCAGCAGTTTATCTAGGAGGGATCTCCGTACGCAGTATTTT.